This T cell receptor beta chain was obtained from a study of T cells expressing NK-cell markers. In the study overall: Among the eight sequenced donors, seven tested HCMV-seropositive and one tested seronegative.

The CDR3 loop spans 15 amino acids. Germline CDR1 reads SGHKS; CDR2 reads YYEKEE (reference sequence). TCRdb reprocessed the 5' RACE reads and keeps a single row for each CDR3 protein, giving no DNA. This sample's table has about 170,000 distinct CDR3 sequences. The source of this sequence is a man aged 18-69 years in good health. The material sequenced was blood T cells: a sorted CD56 or NKG2C T cell subset, CD4+ or CD8+ T cells, or bulk PBMC T cells (not recorded which). The chain is built from TRBV5-5 and TRBJ1-4; TCRdb names TRBD1, which stays unverified in the absence of DNA. The CDR3 reads CASSLVGHKNEKLFF.